This TCR beta chain appears in the sequencing data of a study of CD8+CD57+ T cells in acquired aplastic anemia. About the research overall: Mean DNA quantity obtained from sorted CD4+ and CD8+ cells was about 3.2 ug. Findings and caveats of the study: Shared by patients and controls, 25 to 35 CD8+ CDR3s were abundant in patients. The study found no significant CD8+ Simpson's diversity difference between patients and controls.

Using genomic DNA as the template, TCR beta VDJ and CDR3 profiling was carried out. MiXCR, applied by TCRdb to the reads, yields one record per CDR3 protein. The table lists roughly 180,000 distinct CDR3 sequences, 50% to 65% of them singletons. About this clonotype: Its antigen remains unidentified.

Patients included in sequencing had previously demonstrated CD8+CD57+ cell expansion by flow cytometry. The blood sampling took place in patients who had so far received no therapy. Germline assignment: CDR1 DFQATT and CDR2 SNEGSKA (reference sequence). Trimming took 3 bases from V and 9 from J, leaving 23 bases between them. The CDR3 runs 15 residues. The genes are TRBV20-1 and TRBJ1-1; possibly TRBD1 for D (6 bases). Sequences were obtained from sorted CD4+, CD8+, or CD8+CD57+ T cells (not recorded which) from PBMCs. This clonotype was obtained from a human donor with aplastic anemia. DNA for the CDR3: TGCAGTGCTAGCTCCCCTATAACAGGGATGGTCCAAGCTTTCTTT. This encodes CSASSPITGMVQAFF.